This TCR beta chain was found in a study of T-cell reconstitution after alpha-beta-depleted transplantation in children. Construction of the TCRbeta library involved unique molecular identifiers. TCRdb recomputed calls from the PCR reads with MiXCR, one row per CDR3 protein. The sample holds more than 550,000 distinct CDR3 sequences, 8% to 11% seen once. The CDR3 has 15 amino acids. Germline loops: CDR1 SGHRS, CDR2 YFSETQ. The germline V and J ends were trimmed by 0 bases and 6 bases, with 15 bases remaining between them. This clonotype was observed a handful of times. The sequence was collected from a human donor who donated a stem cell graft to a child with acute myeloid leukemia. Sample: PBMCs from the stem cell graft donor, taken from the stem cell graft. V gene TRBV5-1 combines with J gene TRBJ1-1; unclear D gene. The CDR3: CASSLVARSQAEAFF. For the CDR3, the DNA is TGCGCCAGCAGCTTGGTCGCGAGGTCCCAAGCTGAAGCTTTCTTT. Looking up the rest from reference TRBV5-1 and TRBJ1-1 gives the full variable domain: KAGVTQTPRYLIKTRGQQVTLSCSPISGHRSVSWYQQTPGQGLQFLFEYFSETQRNKGNFPGRFSGRQFSNSRSEMNVSTLELGDSALYLCASSLVARSQAEAFFGQGTRLTVV.